These 15 T cell receptor beta chains were all obtained from the same sample, sequenced in a study of T-cell reconstitution after alpha-beta-depleted transplantation in children. Unique molecular identifiers were used in preparing the TCRbeta library. In TCRdb, the PCR reads were re-called with MiXCR into one record per CDR3 protein. The data contain around 140,000 distinct CDR3 sequences, about 9% of them singletons. Specimen: PBMCs, mostly from graft donor cells, collected 180 days after TCRalphabeta/CD19-depleted stem cell transplant. These receptors were collected from a female patient between 2 and 15 years old who had a stem cell transplant for congenital amegakaryocytic thrombocytopenia, so the T cells may come from the graft donor.

The chain couples TRBV4-1 to TRBJ2-7, with 10 bases fitting TRBD1. This CDR3 spans 16 amino acids. The V gene end was trimmed by 0 bases and the J gene end by 7 bases; junction bases not matched to a gene: 9. CDR1 MGHRA and CDR2 YSYEKL come from the germline V gene. This CDR3 reads CASSQDLLGQGSEQYF. CDR3 sequence (DNA): TGCGCCAGCAGCCAAGATCTTCTGGGACAGGGGTCGGAGCAGTACTTC.

Many counts were recorded for this clonotype. The chain links TRBV15 to TRBJ2-3; weak D call: TRBD2 (5 bases). CDR3 length: 14 residues. Trimming took off 1 base at V and 3 bases at J, with 8 bases between the two ends. Germline-derived CDR1 and CDR2 are LNHNV and YYDKDF (reference sequence). CDR3: CATSRGRRTDTQYF. In nucleotides, the CDR3 is TGTGCCACCAGCAGAGGGAGGAGAACAGATACGCAGTATTTT.

This clonotype was recorded many times. The chain recombines TRBV6-5 with TRBJ2-1, with a possible D match to TRBD1 (6 bases). Germline assignment: CDR1 MNHEY and CDR2 SVGAGI. The V and J ends lost 4 bases and 2 bases respectively, with 15 bases between them. This CDR3 has 16 residues. This CDR3 is CASSSLFGTPYNEQFF. The CDR3, as DNA: TGTGCCAGCAGTTCCCTGTTCGGGACACCCTACAATGAGCAGTTCTTC.

The V call is TRBV28, the J call TRBJ2-5, with unresolved D. Trimming took off 3 bases at V and 2 bases at J, with 10 bases between the two ends. The CDR3 spans 14 residues. Looked up from germline, CDR1 is MDHEN and CDR2 is SYDVKM. Written as DNA, the CDR3 is TGTGCCAGCAGTTTTATTGCGCTGCAAGAGACCCAGTACTTC. The encoded protein is CASSFIALQETQYF.

This clonotype was found a few times. V is TRBV5-1 and J is TRBJ2-7; D is undetermined. V lost 5 bases, J lost 0 bases, and 9 bases lay in between. The CDR3 spans 13 residues. The germline V gene has CDR1 SGHRS and CDR2 YFSETQ. Written as DNA, the CDR3 is TGCGCCAGCAGTCGTCAAAACTCCTACGAGCAGTACTTC. Encoded protein: CASSRQNSYEQYF.

The chain couples TRBV3-1 to TRBJ2-1, with 7 bases matching TRBD2. Per germline, CDR1 LGHDT and CDR2 YNNKEL (reference sequence). This CDR3 region has 16 residues. The V and J ends lost 2 bases and 6 bases, in that order; junction bases with no gene match: 10. The CDR3 bases are TGTGCCAGCAGCCAAAACCCAGCGGGATCAAGCAATGAGCAGTTCTTC. Protein sequence: CASSQNPAGSSNEQFF.

This clonotype was seen many times. J is TRBJ2-1 and V is TRBV7-2; TRBD2 aligns across 9 bases. Germline CDR1 SGHTA, CDR2 FQGNSA. The CDR3 sequence is 15 residues long. V lost 2 bases and J lost 5; bases outside the gene matches: 4. In DNA form, the CDR3 reads TGTGCCAGCAGCTTATCGGGCGGGGGGGACAATGAGCAGTTCTTC. Translating it yields CASSLSGGGDNEQFF.

This chain joins TRBV6-2 or TRBV6-3 and TRBJ2-3; D perhaps matches TRBD1 (5 bases). Germline V lookup: CDR1 MNHEY, CDR2 SVGEGT. CDR3 size: 16 residues. V was pared by 0 bases and J by 4 bases, with 14 bases between. The CDR3 DNA sequence: TGTGCCAGCAGTTACTCCCAGGGAATACGAGCAGATACGCAGTATTTT. Translation gives CASSYSQGIRADTQYF.

This clonotype came up many times. V gene TRBV5-1 combines with J gene TRBJ2-5; D is perhaps TRBD1 (5 bases). CDR3 length equals 15 residues. Germline V gene lookup returns CDR1 SGHRS and CDR2 YFSETQ. V gave up 0 bases and J gave up 3 bases, with 12 bases separating them. This CDR3 reads CASSLVTGGKETQYF. DNA of the CDR3: TGCGCCAGCAGCTTGGTTACAGGTGGCAAAGAGACCCAGTACTTC.

This clonotype occurred a few times. V gene TRBV10-3 combines with J gene TRBJ1-4; 7 bases agree with TRBD1. The CDR3 runs to 17 residues. Germline CDR1 ENHRY, CDR2 SYGVKD. After removal of 3 bases from V and 0 bases from J, the junction contained 7 bases not matched to a gene. CDR3 DNA sequence: TGTGCCATCAGTGACGACAGGGAAGGGTCAACTAATGAAAAACTGTTTTTT. It codes for CAISDDREGSTNEKLFF.

There are many counts of this clonotype. The V gene is TRBV20-1, the J gene TRBJ2-7; a possible D gene is TRBD2 (5 bases). V lost 0 bases to trimming and J lost 3 bases, with 12 bases between them. Germline V gene lookup returns CDR1 DFQATT and CDR2 SNEGSKA (reference sequence). This CDR3 comprises 14 residues. The chain's CDR3 is CSARDSGIRYEQYF. For the CDR3, the DNA is TGCAGTGCTAGAGATTCCGGGATCCGCTACGAGCAGTACTTC.

This clonotype has ten or more counts. The rearrangement joins TRBV7-9 to TRBJ1-1; D unresolved. V lost 0 bases, J lost 4 bases, and 3 bases lay in between. CDR1 is SEHNR and CDR2 is FQNEAQ in the germline V gene (reference sequence). The CDR3 is 12 amino acids. CDR3 region: CASSLASTEAFF. In DNA, the CDR3 is TGTGCCAGCAGCTTAGCCAGCACTGAAGCTTTCTTT.

This clonotype was counted ten times or more. The chain couples TRBV20-1 to TRBJ2-1; D is undetermined. This CDR3 comprises 12 residues. V lost 2 bases to trimming and J lost 3 bases, with 5 bases between them. Germline values: CDR1 DFQATT, CDR2 SNEGSKA (reference sequence). This chain's CDR3 is CSARHNYNEQFF. The CDR3 nucleotides read TGCAGTGCTAGACACAACTACAATGAGCAGTTCTTC.

The V and J genes are TRBV28 and TRBJ2-4, with TRBD2 matching 14 bases. The CDR3 length is 18 residues. From germline, CDR1 is MDHEN and CDR2 SYDVKM. Unmatched junction bases numbered 4, after V lost 1 base and J lost 2 bases. The CDR3 loop reads CASSLFWTSGGTKNIQYF. Written as DNA, the CDR3 is TGTGCCAGCAGTTTATTCTGGACTAGCGGGGGGACCAAAAACATTCAGTACTTC.

This clonotype was observed at least ten times. The chain carries TRBV10-3 and TRBJ1-5, with 9 bases aligning to TRBD1. Germline assignment: CDR1 ENHRY and CDR2 SYGVKD. Trimming removed 8 bases from V and 6 bases from J; junction bases left unmatched: 5. The length of the CDR3 is 13 residues. CDR3 in DNA: TGTGCCATCGGGGTGACAGGGGGTCAGCCCCAGCATTTT. Translated: CAIGVTGGQPQHF.